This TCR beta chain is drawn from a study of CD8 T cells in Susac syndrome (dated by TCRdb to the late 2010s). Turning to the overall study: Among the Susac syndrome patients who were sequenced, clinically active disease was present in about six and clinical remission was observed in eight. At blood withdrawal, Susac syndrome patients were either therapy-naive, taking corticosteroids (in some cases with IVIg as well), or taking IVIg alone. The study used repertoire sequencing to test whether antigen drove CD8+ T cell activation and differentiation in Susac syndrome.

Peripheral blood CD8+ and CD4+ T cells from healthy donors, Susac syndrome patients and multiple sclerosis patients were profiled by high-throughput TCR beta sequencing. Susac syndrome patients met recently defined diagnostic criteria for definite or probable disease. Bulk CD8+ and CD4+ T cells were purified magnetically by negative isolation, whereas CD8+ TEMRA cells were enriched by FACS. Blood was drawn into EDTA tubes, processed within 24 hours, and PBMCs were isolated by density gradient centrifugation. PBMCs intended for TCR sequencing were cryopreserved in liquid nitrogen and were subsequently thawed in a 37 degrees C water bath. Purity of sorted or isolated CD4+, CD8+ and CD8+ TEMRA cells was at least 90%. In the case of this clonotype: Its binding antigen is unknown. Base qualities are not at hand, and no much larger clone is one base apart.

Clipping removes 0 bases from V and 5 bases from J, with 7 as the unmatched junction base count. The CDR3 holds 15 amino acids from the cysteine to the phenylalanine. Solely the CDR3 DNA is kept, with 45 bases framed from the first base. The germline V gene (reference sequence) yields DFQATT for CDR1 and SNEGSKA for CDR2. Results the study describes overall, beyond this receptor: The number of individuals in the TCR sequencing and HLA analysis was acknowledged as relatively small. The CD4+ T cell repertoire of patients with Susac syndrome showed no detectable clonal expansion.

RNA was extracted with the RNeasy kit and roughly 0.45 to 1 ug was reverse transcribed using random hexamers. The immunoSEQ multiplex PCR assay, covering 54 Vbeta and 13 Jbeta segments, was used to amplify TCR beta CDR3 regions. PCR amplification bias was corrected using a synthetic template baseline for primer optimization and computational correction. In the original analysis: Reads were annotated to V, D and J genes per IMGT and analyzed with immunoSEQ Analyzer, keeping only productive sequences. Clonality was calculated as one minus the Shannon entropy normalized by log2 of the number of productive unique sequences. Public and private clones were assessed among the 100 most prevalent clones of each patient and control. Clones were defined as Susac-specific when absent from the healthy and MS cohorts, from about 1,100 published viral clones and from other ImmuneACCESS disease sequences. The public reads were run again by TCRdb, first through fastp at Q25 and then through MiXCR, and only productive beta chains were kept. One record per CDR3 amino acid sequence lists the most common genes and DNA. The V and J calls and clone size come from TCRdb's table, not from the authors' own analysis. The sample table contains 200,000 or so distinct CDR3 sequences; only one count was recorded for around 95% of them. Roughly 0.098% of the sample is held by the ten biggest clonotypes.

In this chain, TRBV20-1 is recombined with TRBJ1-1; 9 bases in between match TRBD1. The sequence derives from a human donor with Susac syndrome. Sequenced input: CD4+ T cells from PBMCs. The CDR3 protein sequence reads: CSARDPGQGRTEAFF. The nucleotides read TGCAGTGCTAGAGATCCCGGACAGGGGAGGACTGAAGCTTTCTTT.